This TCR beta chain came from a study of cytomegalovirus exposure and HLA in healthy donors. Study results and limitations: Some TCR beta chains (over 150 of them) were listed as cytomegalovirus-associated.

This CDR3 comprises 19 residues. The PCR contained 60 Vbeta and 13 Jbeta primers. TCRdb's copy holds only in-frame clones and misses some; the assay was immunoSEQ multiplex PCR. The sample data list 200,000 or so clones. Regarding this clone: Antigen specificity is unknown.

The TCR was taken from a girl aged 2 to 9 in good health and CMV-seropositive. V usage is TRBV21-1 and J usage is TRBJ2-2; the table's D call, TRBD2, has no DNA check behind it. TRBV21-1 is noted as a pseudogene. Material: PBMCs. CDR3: CASSKVIRLAGGPRGELFF. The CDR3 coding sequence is TGTGCCAGCAGCAAAGTCATTCGACTAGCGGGAGGGCCACGAGGGGAGCTGTTTTTT.